One sample yielded the 12 T cell receptor beta chains listed below, sequenced in a study of graft-versus-host responses after intestinal transplantation. Graft tissue processing released intraepithelial and lamina propria lymphocytes. The method was immunoSEQ multiplex PCR; TCRdb's version includes in-frame clones alone and lacks a portion of them. This sample has about 63,000 clones, with 75% to 90% found just once. The specimen comprised ileum tissue, sampled less than 400 days after transplant. The receptors come from a human patient who received an intestinal transplant, so some T cells may come from the graft donor.

This clone was found once. The rearrangement joins TRBV18 to TRBJ1-2; TRBD1 aligns across 7 bases. The V gene's germline CDR1 is KGHSH and CDR2 LQKENI. The J segment lost 7 bases and the V segment lost 6 bases, leaving 5 bases of the junction unmatched. The CDR3 contains 12 residues. CDR3 loop: CASSQDRAGYTF. The CDR3, as DNA: TGTGCCAGCTCTCAAGACAGGGCTGGCTACACCTTC.

The chain combines TRBV7-9 with TRBJ2-7; D possibly corresponds to TRBD1 (5 bases). Trimming left V 1 base short and J 4 bases short, with 11 bases between. CDR1 is SEHNR, CDR2 FQNEAQ, per germline (reference sequence). This CDR3 comprises 14 residues. The CDR3: CASSLVPTAYEQYF. The CDR3 nucleotides read TGTGCCAGCAGCTTAGTACCGACAGCGTACGAGCAGTACTTC. Full variable domain (outside the CDR3, taken from reference TRBV7-9 and TRBJ2-7): DTGVSQNPRHKITKRGQNVTFRCDPISEHNRLYWYRQTLGQGPEFLTYFQNEAQLEKSRLLSDRFSAERPKGSFSTLEIQRTEQGDSAMYLCASSLVPTAYEQYFGPGTRLTVT.

This clone has a single count. This sequence joins TRBV7-7 and TRBJ2-5; D might be TRBD1 or TRBD2, each matching 6 bases. Deletions cut 3 bases from V and 4 bases from J, with 9 bases between. The germline V gene has CDR1 SSHAT and CDR2 FNYEAQ (reference sequence). The CDR3 spans 13 residues. The CDR3 bases are TGTGCCAGCAGCTTCCGGGGGCCAGAGACCCAGTACTTC. Its translation: CASSFRGPETQYF.

V gene TRBV6-6 combines with J gene TRBJ2-5; possibly TRBD2 for D (5 bases). Germline values: CDR1 MNHNY, CDR2 SVGAGI (reference sequence). The CDR3 is 14 amino acids. Trimming left V 1 base short and J 5 bases short, with 11 bases between. CDR3 region: CASSYWASWETQYF. CDR3 in DNA: TGTGCCAGCAGTTACTGGGCTAGCTGGGAGACCCAGTACTTC.

The chain is built from TRBV11-2 and TRBJ2-7; D gene ambiguous. V was trimmed by 1 base and J by 2 bases, leaving 9 bases between them. Germline assignment: CDR1 SGHAT and CDR2 FQNNGV. This CDR3 spans 14 amino acids. The CDR3 sequence is CASSLGPNTYEQYF. The DNA for the CDR3 is TGTGCCAGCAGCTTAGGGCCTAATACCTACGAGCAGTACTTC. The complete variable domain, with remaining parts taken from reference TRBV11-2 and TRBJ2-7, reads EAGVAQSPRYKIIEKRQSVAFWCNPISGHATLYWYQQILGQGPKLLIQFQNNGVVDDSQLPKDRFSAERLKGVDSTLKIQPAKLEDSAVYLCASSLGPNTYEQYFGPGTRLTVT.

The V gene is TRBV7-6, the J gene TRBJ2-7, with 12 bases identical to TRBD2. V lost 5 bases and J lost 3; bases outside the gene matches: 2. The CDR3 contains 14 residues. Germline V gives CDR1 SGHVS, CDR2 FNYEAQ. CDR3 sequence (DNA): TGTGCCAGCAGCAAGACTAGCGGGGGCTACGAGCAGTACTTC. It codes for CASSKTSGGYEQYF. The complete variable domain, with remaining parts taken from reference TRBV7-6 and TRBJ2-7, reads GAGVSQSPRYKVTKRGQDVALRCDPISGHVSLYWYRQALGQGPEFLTYFNYEAQQDKSGLPNDRFSAERPEGSISTLTIQRTEQRDSAMYRCASSKTSGGYEQYFGPGTRLTVT.

This chain links TRBV28 with TRBJ1-6, with a possible D match to TRBD1 (5 bases). V was pared by 4 bases and J by 11 bases, with 27 bases between. Germline assignment: CDR1 MDHEN and CDR2 SYDVKM. This CDR3 has 18 residues. This CDR3 is CASSSSTRLGPILPPLHF. In nucleotides, the CDR3 is TGTGCCAGCAGTTCGTCAACCCGATTGGGACCGATCCTGCCACCCCTCCACTTT. Filled out from reference TRBV28 and TRBJ1-6, the complete variable domain reads DVKVTQSSRYLVKRTGEKVFLECVQDMDHENMFWYRQDPGLGLRLIYFSYDVKMKEKGDIPEGYSVSREKKERFSLILESASTNQTSMYLCASSSSTRLGPILPPLHFGNGTRLTVT.

This sequence joins TRBV7-3 and TRBJ2-2; TRBD2 matches at 7 bases. The CDR3 contains 17 residues. With V trimmed by 2 bases and J by 0 bases, 6 bases remained unmatched. The germline CDR1 and CDR2 sequences are SGHTA and FQGTGA. The CDR3 coding sequence is TGTGCCAGCAGCTTACGCGGGGGTAACTCGAACACCGGGGAGCTGTTTTTT. Translating gives CASSLRGGNSNTGELFF.

This chain links TRBV23-1 with TRBJ2-1; 9 nucleotides align to TRBD2. TRBV23-1 is identified as an open reading frame with a role that is uncertain. This CDR3 contains 17 residues. The trim removed 3 bases at V and 4 bases at J, leaving 10 bases unmatched. CDR3 residues: CASSHTPIAGAYNEQFF. The CDR3 DNA reads TGCGCCAGCAGTCACACTCCCATAGCGGGGGCTTACAATGAGCAGTTCTTC.

V and J are TRBV2 and TRBJ1-1; 7 bases align to TRBD1. This CDR3 region has 15 residues. From germline, CDR1 is SNHLY and CDR2 FYNNEI. The V segment lost 6 bases and the J segment 1 base; nucleotides outside the gene matches: 8. Here the CDR3 DNA reads TGTGCCAGCAGAGTGACCAGGGGGTCGAACACTGAAGCTTTCTTT. It specifies CASRVTRGSNTEAFF.

This sequence joins TRBV28 and TRBJ2-2; D not resolved. Germline assignment: CDR1 MDHEN and CDR2 SYDVKM. The CDR3 covers 14 residues. The V and J ends lost 3 bases and 4 bases respectively, with 9 bases between them. DNA for the CDR3: TGTGCCAGCAGTTTGTTCTCCACCACCGGGGAGCTGTTTTTT. Encoded protein: CASSLFSTTGELFF.

CDR3: CAIWTGYVWGESVDSNQPQHF. In DNA, the CDR3 is TGTGCCATCTGGACAGGGTACGTGTGGGGGGAGTCCGTGGATAGCAATCAGCCCCAGCATTTT. The chain recombines TRBV10-3 with TRBJ1-5; TRBD1 agrees at 8 bases. With V trimmed by 8 bases and J by 0 bases, 24 bases remained unmatched. Germline CDR1 and CDR2: ENHRY and SYGVKD. This CDR3 has 21 amino acids.